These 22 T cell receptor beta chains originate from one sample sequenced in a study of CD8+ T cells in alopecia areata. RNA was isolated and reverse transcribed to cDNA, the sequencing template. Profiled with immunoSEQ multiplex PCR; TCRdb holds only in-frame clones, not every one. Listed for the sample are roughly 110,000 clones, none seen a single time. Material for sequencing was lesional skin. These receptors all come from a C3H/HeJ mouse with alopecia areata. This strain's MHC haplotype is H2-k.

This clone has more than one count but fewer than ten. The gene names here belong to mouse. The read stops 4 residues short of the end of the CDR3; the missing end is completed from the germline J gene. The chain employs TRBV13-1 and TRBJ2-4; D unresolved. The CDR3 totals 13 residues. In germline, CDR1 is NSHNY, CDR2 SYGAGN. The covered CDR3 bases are TGTGCCAGCAGTGATCGTACAAAGAAC. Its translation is CASSDRTKN. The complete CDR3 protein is CASSDRTKNTLYF.

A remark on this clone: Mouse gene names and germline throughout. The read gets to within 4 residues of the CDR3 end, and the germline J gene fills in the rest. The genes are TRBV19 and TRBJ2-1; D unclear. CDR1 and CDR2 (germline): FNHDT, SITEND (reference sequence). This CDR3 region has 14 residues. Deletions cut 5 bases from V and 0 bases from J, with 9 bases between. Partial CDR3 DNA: TGTGCCAGCAGGACTCAGCATAACTATGCT. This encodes CASRTQHNYA. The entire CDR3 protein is CASRTQHNYAEQFF.

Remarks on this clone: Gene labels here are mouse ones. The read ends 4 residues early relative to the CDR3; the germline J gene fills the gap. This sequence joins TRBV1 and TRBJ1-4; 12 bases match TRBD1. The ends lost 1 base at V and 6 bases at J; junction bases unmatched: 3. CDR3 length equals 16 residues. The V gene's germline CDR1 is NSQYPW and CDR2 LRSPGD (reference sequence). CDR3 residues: CTCSAVGTGGYERLFF. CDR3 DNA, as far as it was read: TGCACCTGCAGTGCAGTTGGGACAGGGGGCTACGAA.

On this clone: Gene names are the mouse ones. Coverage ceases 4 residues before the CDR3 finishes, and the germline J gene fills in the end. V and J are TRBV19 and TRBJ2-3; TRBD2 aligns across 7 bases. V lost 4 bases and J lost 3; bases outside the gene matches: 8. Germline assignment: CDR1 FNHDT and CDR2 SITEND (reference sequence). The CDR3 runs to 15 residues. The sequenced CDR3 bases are TGTGCCAGCAGTCCTTACTGGGGAAGGGCAGAA. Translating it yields CASSPYWGRAE. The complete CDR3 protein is CASSPYWGRAETLYF.

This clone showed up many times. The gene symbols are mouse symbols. The CDR3 is CTCSAGLGGDQDTQYF. The CDR3 DNA, read in part, is TGCACCTGCAGTGCAGGACTGGGGGGAGACCAAGAC. The rearrangement links TRBV1 to TRBJ2-5; the match to TRBD2 covers 10 bases. The read ends 4 residues before the CDR3 terminus; that terminus is restored from the germline J gene. The CDR3 sequence is 16 residues long. Looked up from germline, CDR1 is NSQYPW and CDR2 is LRSPGD (reference sequence). The trim removed 1 base at V and 1 base at J, leaving 2 bases unmatched.

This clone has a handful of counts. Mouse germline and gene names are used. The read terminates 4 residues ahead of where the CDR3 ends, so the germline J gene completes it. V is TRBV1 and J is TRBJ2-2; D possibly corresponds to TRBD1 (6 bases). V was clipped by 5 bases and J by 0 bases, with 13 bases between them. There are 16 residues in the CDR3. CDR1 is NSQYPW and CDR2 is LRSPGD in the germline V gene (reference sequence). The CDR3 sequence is CTCSTKQGANTGQLYF. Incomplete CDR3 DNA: TGCACCTGCAGTACCAAACAGGGCGCAAACACCGGG.

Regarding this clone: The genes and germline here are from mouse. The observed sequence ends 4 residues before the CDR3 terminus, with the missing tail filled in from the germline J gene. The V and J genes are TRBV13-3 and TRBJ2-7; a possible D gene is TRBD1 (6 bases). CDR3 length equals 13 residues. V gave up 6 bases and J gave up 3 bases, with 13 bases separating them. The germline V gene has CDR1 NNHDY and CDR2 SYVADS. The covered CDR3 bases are TGTGCCAGCACCCCGGGACAAATCTAT. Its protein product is CASTPGQIY. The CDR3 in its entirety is CASTPGQIYEQYF.

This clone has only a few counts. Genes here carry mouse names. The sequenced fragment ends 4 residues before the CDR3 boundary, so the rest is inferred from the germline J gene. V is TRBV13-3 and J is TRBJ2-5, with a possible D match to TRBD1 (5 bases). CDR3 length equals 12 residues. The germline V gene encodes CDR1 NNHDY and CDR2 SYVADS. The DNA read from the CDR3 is TGTGCCAGCAGCTCCAGGGAGGAC. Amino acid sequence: CASSSRED. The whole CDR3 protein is CASSSREDTQYF.

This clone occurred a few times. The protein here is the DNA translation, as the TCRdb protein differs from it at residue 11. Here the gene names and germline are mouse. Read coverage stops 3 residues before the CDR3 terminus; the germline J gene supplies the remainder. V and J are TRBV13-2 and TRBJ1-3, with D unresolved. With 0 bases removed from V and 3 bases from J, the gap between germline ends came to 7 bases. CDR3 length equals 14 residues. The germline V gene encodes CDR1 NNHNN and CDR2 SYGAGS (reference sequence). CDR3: CASGDARVGNTLYF. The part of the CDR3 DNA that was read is TGTGCCAGCGGTGATGCAAGGGTTGGAAATACG.

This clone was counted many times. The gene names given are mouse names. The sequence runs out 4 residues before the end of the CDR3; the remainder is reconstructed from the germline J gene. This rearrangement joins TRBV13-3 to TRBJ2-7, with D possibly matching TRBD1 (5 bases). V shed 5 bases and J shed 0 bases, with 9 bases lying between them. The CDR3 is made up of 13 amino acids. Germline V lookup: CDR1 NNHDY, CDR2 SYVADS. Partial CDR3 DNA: TGTGCCAGCAGGAAGACAGACTCCTAT. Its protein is CASRKTDSY. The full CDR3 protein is CASRKTDSYEQYF.

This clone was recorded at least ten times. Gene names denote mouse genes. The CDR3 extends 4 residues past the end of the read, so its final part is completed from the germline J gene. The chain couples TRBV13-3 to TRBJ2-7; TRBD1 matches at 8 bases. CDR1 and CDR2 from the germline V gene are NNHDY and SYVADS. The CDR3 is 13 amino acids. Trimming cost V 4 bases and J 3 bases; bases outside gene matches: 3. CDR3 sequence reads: CASSPGGLYEQYF. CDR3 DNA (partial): TGTGCCAGCAGTCCAGGGGGCCTCTAT.

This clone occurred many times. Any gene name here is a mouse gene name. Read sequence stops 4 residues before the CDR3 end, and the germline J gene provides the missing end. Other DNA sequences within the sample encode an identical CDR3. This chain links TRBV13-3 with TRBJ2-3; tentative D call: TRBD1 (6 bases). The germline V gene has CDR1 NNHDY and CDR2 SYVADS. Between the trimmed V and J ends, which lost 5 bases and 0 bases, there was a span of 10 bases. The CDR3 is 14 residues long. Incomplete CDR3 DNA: TGTGCCAGCAGGCAGGGGCGGAGTGCAGAA. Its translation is CASRQGRSAE. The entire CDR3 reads CASRQGRSAETLYF.

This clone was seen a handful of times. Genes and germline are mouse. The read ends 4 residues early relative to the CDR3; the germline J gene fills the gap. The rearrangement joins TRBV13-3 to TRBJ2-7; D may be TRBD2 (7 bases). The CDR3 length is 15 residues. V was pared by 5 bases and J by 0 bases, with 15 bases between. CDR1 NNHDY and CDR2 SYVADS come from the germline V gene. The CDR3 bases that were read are TGTGCCAGCAGCCCCGAGGGGGGGAGCTCCTAT. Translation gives CASSPEGGSSY. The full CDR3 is CASSPEGGSSYEQYF.

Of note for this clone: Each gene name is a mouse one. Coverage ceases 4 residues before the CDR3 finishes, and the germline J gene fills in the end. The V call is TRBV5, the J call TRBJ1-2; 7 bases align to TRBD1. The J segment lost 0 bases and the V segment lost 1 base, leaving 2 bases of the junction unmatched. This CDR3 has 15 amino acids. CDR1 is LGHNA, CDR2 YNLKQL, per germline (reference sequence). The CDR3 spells CASSQAGTANSDYTF. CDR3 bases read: TGTGCCAGCAGCCAAGCCGGGACAGCAAACTCC.

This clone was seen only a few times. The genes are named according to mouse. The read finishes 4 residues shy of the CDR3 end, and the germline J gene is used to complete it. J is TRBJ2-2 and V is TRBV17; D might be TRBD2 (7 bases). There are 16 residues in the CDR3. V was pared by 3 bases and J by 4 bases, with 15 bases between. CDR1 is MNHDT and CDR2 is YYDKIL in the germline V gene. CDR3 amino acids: CASSSGGTKSTGQLYF. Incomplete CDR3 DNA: TGTGCTAGCAGTAGTGGGGGGACAAAAAGCACCGGG. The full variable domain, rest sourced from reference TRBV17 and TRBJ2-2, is DTTVKQNPRYKLARVGKPVNLICSQTMNHDTMYWYQKKPNQAPKLLLFYYDKILNREADTFEKFQSSRPNNSFCSLYIGSAGLEYSAMYLCASSSGGTKSTGQLYFGEGSKLTVL.

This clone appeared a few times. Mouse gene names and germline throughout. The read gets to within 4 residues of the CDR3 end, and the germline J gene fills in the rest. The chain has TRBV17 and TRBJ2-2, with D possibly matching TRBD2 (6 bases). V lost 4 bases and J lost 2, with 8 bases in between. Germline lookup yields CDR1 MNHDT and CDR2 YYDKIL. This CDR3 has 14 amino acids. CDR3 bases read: TGTGCTAGCAGTATGGGGGTTAACACCGGG. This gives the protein CASSMGVNTG. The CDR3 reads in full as CASSMGVNTGQLYF.

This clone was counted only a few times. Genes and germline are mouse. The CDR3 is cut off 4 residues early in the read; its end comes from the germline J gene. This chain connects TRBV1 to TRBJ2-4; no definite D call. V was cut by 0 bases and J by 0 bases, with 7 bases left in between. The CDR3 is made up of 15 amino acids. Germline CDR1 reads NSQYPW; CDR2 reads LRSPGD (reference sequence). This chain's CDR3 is CTCSADYTSQNTLYF. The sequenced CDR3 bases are TGCACCTGCAGTGCAGATTACACCAGTCAAAAC.

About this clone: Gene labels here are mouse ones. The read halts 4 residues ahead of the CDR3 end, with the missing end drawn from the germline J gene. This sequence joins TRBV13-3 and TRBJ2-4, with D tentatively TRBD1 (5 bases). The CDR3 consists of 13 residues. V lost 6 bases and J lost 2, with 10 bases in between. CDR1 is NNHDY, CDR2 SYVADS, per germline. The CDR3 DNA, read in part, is TGTGCCAGCAAGACCAGGGATCAAAAC. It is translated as CASKTRDQN. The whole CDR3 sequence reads CASKTRDQNTLYF.

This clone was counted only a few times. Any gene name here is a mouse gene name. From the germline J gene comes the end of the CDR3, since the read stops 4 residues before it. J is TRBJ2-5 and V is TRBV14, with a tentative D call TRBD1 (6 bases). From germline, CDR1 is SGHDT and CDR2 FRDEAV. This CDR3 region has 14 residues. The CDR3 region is CASSLGTKQDTQYF. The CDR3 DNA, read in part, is TGTGCCAGCAGCCTCGGGACAAAACAGGAC.

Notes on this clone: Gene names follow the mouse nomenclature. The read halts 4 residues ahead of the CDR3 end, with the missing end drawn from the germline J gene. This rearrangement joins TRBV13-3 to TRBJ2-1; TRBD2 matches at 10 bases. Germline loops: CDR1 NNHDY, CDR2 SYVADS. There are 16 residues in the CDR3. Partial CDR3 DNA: TGTGCCAGCAGTGATGTACTGGGGGGGGCTGGGGCT. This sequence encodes CASSDVLGGAGA. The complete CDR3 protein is CASSDVLGGAGAEQFF.

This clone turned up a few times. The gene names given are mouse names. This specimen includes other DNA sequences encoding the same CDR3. This CDR3 is CTCSAPGLGGSYEQYF. The CDR3 DNA, read in part, is TGCACCTGCAGTGCCCCGGGACTGGGGGGGTCATAT. The chain carries TRBV1 and TRBJ2-7; 13 bases align to TRBD2. The read ends 4 residues shy of where the CDR3 ends; the end is completed using the germline J gene. CDR1 and CDR2 (germline): NSQYPW, LRSPGD (reference sequence). This CDR3 is 16 amino acids long.

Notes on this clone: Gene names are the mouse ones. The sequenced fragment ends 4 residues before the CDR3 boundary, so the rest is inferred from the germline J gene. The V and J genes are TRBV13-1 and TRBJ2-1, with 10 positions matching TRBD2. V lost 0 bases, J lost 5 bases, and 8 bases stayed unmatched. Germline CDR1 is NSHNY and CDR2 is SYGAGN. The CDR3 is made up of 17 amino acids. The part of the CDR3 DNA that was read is TGTGCCAGCAGTGATGAGGGCTGGGGGGGCGCGGATGCT. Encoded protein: CASSDEGWGGADA. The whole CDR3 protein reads CASSDEGWGGADAEQFF.